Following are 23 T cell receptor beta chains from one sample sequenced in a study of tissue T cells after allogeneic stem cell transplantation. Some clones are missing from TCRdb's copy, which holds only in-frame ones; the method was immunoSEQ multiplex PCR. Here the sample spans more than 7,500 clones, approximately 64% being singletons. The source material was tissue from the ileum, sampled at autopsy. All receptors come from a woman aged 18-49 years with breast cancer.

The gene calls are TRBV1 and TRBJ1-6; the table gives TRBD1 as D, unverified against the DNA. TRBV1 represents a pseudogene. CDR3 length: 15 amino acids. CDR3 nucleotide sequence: TGCACCAGCAGCCAAAGCCTTGACAGGAATTCACCCCTCCACTTT. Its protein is CTSSQSLDRNSPLHF.

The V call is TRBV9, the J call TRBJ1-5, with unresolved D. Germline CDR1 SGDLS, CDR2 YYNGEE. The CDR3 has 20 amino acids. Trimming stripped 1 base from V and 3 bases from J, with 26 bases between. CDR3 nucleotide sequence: TGTGCCAGCAGCGTACAATGGGAGATTAGAAATCCAAATGTCAATCAGCCCCAGCATTTT. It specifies CASSVQWEIRNPNVNQPQHF.

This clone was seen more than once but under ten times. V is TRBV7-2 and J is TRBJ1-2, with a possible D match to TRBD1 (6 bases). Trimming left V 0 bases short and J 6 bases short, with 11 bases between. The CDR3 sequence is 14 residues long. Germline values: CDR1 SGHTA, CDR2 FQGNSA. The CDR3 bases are TGTGCCAGCAGCTTAGCGGGACAATTGGATGGCTACACCTTC. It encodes CASSLAGQLDGYTF.

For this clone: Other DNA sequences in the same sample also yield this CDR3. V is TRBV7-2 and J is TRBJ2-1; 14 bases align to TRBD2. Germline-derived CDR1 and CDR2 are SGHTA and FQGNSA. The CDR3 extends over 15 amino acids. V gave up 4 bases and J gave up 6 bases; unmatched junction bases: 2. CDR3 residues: CASSSGLAGVNEQFF. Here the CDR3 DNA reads TGTGCCAGCAGCTCGGGACTAGCGGGAGTCAATGAGCAGTTCTTC.

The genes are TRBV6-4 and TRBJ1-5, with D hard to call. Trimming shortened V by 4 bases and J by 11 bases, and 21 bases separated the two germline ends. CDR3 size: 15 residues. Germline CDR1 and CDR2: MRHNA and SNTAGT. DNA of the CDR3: TGTGCCAGCAGTGCGACGGGCTGGGAGAGGGTGGCCCAGCATTTT. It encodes CASSATGWERVAQHF.

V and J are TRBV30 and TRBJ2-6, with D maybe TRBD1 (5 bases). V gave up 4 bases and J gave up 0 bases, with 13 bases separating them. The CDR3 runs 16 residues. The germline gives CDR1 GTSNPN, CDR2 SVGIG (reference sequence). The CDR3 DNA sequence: TGTGCCTGGACAGGGAAAGGGGCCTCTGGGGCCAACGTCCTGACTTTC. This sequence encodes CAWTGKGASGANVLTF.

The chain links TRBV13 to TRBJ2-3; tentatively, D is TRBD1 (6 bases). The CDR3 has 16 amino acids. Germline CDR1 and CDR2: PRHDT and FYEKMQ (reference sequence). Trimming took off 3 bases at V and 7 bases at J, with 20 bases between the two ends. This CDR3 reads CASSFYVVSGAHTQYF. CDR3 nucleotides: TGTGCCAGCAGCTTTTATGTGGTGTCAGGGGCACATACGCAGTATTTT.

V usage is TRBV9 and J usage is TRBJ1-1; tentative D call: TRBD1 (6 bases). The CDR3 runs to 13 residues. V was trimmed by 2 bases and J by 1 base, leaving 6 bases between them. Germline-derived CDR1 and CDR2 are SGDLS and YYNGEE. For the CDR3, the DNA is TGTGCCAGCAGCGTGACAGGGAACACTGAAGCTTTCTTT. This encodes CASSVTGNTEAFF.

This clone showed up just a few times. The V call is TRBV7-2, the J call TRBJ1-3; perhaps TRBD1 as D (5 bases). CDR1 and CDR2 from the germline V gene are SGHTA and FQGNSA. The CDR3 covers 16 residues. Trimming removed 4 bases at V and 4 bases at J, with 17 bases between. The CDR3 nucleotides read TGTGCCAGCAGCTCGAATCAGGGCGGGGACGGAAACACCATATATTTT. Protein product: CASSSNQGGDGNTIYF.

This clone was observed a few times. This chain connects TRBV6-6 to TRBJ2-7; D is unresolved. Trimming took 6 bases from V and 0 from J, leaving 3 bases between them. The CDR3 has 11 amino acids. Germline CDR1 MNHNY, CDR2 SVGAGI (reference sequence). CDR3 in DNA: TGTGCCAGCAGAACCTCCTACGAGCAGTACTTC. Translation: CASRTSYEQYF.

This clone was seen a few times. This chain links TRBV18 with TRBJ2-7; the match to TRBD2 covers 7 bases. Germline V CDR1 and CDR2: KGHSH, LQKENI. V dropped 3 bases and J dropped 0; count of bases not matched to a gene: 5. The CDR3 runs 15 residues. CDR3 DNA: TGTGCCAGCTCACCCGGGCTAGCGGTCTCCTACGAGCAGTACTTC. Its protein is CASSPGLAVSYEQYF.

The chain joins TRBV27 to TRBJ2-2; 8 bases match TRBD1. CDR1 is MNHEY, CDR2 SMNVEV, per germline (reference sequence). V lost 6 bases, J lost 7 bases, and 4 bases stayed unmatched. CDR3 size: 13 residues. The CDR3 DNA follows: TGTGCCAGCAGCCCAGGGGGCGGCGGGGAGCTGTTTTTT. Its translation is CASSPGGGGELFF.

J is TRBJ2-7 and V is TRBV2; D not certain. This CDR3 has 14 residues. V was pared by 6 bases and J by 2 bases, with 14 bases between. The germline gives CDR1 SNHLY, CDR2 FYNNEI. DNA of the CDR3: TGTGCCAGCAGGGTTGATACGGAGACCTACGAGCAGTACTTC. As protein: CASRVDTETYEQYF.

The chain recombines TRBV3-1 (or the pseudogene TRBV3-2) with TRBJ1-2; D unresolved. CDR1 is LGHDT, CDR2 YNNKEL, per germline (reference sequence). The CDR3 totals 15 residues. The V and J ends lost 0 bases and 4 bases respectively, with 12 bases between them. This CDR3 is CASSQDTAVIYGYTF. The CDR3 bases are TGTGCCAGCAGCCAAGACACGGCGGTGATCTATGGCTACACCTTC.

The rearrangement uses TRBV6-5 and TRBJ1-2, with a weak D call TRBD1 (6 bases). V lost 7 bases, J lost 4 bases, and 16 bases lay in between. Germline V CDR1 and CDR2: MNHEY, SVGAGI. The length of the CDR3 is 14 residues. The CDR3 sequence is CASMYREGGYGYTF. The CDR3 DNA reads TGTGCCAGCATGTACAGGGAAGGAGGCTATGGCTACACCTTC.

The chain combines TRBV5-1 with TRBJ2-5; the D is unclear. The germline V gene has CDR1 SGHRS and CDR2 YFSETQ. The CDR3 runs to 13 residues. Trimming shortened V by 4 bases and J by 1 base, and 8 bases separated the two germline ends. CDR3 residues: CASSKGVQETQYF. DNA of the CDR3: TGCGCCAGCAGCAAAGGAGTCCAAGAGACCCAGTACTTC.

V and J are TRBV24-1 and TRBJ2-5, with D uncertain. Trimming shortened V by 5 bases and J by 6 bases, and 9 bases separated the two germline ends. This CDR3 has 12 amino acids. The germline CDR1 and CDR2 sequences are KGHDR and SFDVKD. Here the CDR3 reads CATSVGRQTQYF. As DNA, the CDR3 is TGTGCCACCAGTGTAGGTCGACAGACCCAGTACTTC.

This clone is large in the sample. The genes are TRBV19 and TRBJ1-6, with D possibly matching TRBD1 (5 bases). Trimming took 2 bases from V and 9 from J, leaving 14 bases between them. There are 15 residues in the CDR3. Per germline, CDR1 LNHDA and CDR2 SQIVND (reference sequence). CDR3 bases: TGTGCCAGTAGTATAACCCGGGGCAGCTTTTCACCCCTCCACTTT. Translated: CASSITRGSFSPLHF.

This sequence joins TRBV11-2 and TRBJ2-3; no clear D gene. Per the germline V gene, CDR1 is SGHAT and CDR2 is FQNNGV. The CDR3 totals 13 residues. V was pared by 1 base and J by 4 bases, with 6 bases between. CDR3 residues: CASSLGPSDTQYF. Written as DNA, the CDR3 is TGTGCCAGCAGCTTAGGTCCGTCAGATACGCAGTATTTT.

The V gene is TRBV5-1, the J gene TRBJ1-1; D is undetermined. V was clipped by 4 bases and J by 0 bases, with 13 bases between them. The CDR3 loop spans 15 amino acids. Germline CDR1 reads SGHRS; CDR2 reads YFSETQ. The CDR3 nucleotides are TGCGCCAGCAGCGTACGGCAAGGCCTGAACACTGAAGCTTTCTTT. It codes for CASSVRQGLNTEAFF.

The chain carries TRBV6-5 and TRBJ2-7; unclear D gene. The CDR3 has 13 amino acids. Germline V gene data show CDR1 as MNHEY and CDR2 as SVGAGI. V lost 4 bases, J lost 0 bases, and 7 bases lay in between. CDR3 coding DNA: TGTGCCAGCAGTTTTGACAACTCCTACGAGCAGTACTTC. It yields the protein CASSFDNSYEQYF.

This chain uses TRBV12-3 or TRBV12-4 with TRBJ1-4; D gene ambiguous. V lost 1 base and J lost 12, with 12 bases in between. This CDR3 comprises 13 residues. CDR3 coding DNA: TGTGCCAGCAGTTTAGGGGCTCTGGGCGAACTGTTTTTT. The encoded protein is CASSLGALGELFF.

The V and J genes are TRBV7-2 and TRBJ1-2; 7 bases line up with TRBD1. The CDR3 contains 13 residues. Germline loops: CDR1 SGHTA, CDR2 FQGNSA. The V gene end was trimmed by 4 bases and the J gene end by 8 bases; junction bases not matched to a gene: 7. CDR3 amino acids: CASSSDRAVGYTF. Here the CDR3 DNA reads TGTGCCAGCAGCTCAGACAGGGCGGTGGGCTACACCTTC.